A single sample is the source of the 27 T cell receptor beta chains below, sequenced in a study of shared clonotypes between healthy human individuals. The assay was immunoSEQ multiplex PCR, and TCRdb's table has in-frame clones only and misses some. The table shows approximately 940,000 clones, with more than 75% occurring only once. Sequencing was done on a sample of memory CD4+ T cells sorted from blood. The subset was: CD45RA-negative fraction. Receptors were obtained from a man between 18 and 35 years old in good health.

The chain has TRBV5-8 and TRBJ1-6; 7 bases match TRBD1. V dropped 2 bases and J dropped 6; count of bases not matched to a gene: 5. The CDR3 is 15 residues long. Germline CDR1 and CDR2: SGHTS and YDEGEE. The CDR3 reads CASSFVRQGNSPLHF. In nucleotides, the CDR3 is TGTGCCAGCAGCTTTGTTCGACAGGGTAATTCACCCCTCCACTTT.

This chain connects TRBV18 to TRBJ2-1; the D gene is possibly TRBD1 (5 bases). Germline V CDR1 and CDR2: KGHSH, LQKENI. V lost 0 bases, J lost 9 bases, and 15 bases lay in between. The CDR3 has 15 residues. The CDR3 protein is CASSPPGTGIFEQFF. The CDR3 DNA is TGTGCCAGCTCACCACCGGGAACAGGTATATTTGAGCAGTTCTTC.

The chain uses TRBV5-6 and TRBJ2-2; no reliable D call. V lost 3 bases to trimming and J lost 1 base, with 7 bases between them. The CDR3 loop spans 14 amino acids. Germline CDR1 reads SGHDT; CDR2 reads YYEEEE. The CDR3 is CASSSDLNTGELFF. In nucleotides, the CDR3 is TGTGCCAGCAGCTCTGACTTGAACACCGGGGAGCTGTTTTTT. The full variable domain, rest sourced from reference TRBV5-6 and TRBJ2-2, is DAGVTQSPTHLIKTRGQQVTLRCSPKSGHDTVSWYQQALGQGPQFIFQYYEEEERQRGNFPDRFSGHQFPNYSSELNVNALLLGDSALYLCASSSDLNTGELFFGEGSRLTVL.

V gene TRBV15 combines with J gene TRBJ1-1; D gene uncertain. This CDR3 is built from 15 residues. V lost 1 base and J 1 base, leaving 10 bases between the germline ends. Germline loops: CDR1 LNHNV, CDR2 YYDKDF (reference sequence). The CDR3 DNA reads TGTGCCACCAGCAGAGTTCTTGAGGGGAACACTGAAGCTTTCTTT. Its protein is CATSRVLEGNTEAFF.

This chain uses TRBV6-1 with TRBJ2-7; no firm D call. The V end was cut by 2 bases, the J end by 0 bases, with 11 bases between. Germline V gene data show CDR1 as MNHNS and CDR2 as SASEGT. The CDR3 length is 15 residues. In DNA, the CDR3 is TGTGCCAGCAGTGAACCTGGGCACCCCTCCTACGAGCAGTACTTC. Translating it yields CASSEPGHPSYEQYF.

V gene TRBV28 combines with J gene TRBJ1-2, with 10 nucleotides matching TRBD1. The CDR3 loop spans 14 amino acids. V gave up 4 bases and J gave up 8 bases; unmatched junction bases: 7. Germline loops: CDR1 MDHEN, CDR2 SYDVKM. The CDR3: CASSYGTGAGGYTF. CDR3 nucleotide sequence: TGTGCCAGCAGTTATGGGACAGGGGCTGGAGGCTACACCTTC.

The chain carries TRBV5-5 and TRBJ2-5; 9 bases line up with TRBD2. V shed 2 bases and J 5 bases; nucleotides not matched to a gene: 13. The CDR3 length is 17 residues. Germline loops: CDR1 SGHKS, CDR2 YYEKEE (reference sequence). CDR3 DNA sequence: TGTGCCAGCAGCTTAAAACTGGGACTAGCATCGGGGGAGACCCAGTACTTC. The encoded protein is CASSLKLGLASGETQYF.

V gene TRBV10-1 combines with J gene TRBJ1-3; D remains unclear. The CDR3 consists of 13 residues. The V and J ends lost 10 bases and 1 base respectively, with 11 bases between them. Germline assignment: CDR1 WNHNN and CDR2 SYGVQD (reference sequence). CDR3 coding DNA: TGCGCCATCCCTGACGGATCTGGAAACACCATATATTTT. This translates into CAIPDGSGNTIYF.

V is TRBV7-2 and J is TRBJ2-3; the match to TRBD2 covers 7 bases. CDR3 length: 16 residues. Germline CDR1 reads SGHTA; CDR2 reads FQGNSA. V dropped 5 bases and J dropped 5; count of bases not matched to a gene: 13. The CDR3 loop reads CASSRMGLAAEDTQYF. DNA of the CDR3: TGTGCCAGCAGCCGTATGGGCCTAGCGGCGGAAGATACGCAGTATTTT.

This clone appeared once. The CDR3: CASSQDFRQGAWGTEAFF. In DNA, the CDR3 is TGCGCCAGCAGCCAAGATTTTAGGCAGGGGGCGTGGGGCACTGAAGCTTTCTTT. The chain joins TRBV4-3 to TRBJ1-1; TRBD1 matches at 8 bases. The CDR3 has 18 residues. The germline V gene has CDR1 LGHNA and CDR2 YSLEER. V gave up 0 bases and J gave up 4 bases; unmatched junction bases: 13.

V usage is TRBV28 and J usage is TRBJ1-4; 8 bases are a match to TRBD1. With 4 bases clipped from V and 8 bases from J, the junction kept 3 bases outside the gene matches. In germline, CDR1 is MDHEN, CDR2 SYDVKM. This CDR3 has 13 residues. This CDR3 reads CASSSGQGEKLFF. The CDR3, as DNA: TGTGCCAGCAGTTCTGGACAGGGAGAAAAACTGTTTTTT.

On this clone itself: Additional DNA sequences in this sample encode the identical CDR3. The chain is built from TRBV10-3 and TRBJ2-7, with 7 bases fitting TRBD2. The V gene's germline CDR1 is ENHRY and CDR2 SYGVKD. Trimming took 8 bases from V and 6 from J; bases not matched to a gene: 4. This CDR3 region has 11 residues. The CDR3 spells CAISREGEQYF. The DNA of the CDR3 is TGTGCCATCTCCAGGGAGGGCGAGCAGTACTTC.

This sequence joins TRBV7-2 and TRBJ2-2; a possible D gene is TRBD1 (6 bases). CDR1 and CDR2 from the germline V gene are SGHTA and FQGNSA. CDR3 length: 15 residues. Trimming removed 5 bases at V and 6 bases at J, with 16 bases between. The CDR3 coding sequence is TGTGCCAGCAGCGCACACACAGGGTACCCCGGGGAGCTGTTTTTT. Its protein product is CASSAHTGYPGELFF.

This clone was counted between two and nine times. This specimen includes other DNA sequences encoding the same CDR3. In DNA form, the CDR3 reads TGTGCCAGCTCACCGGGACAGGGTAACTATGGCTACACCTTC. Protein sequence: CASSPGQGNYGYTF. The chain couples TRBV18 to TRBJ1-2, with 9 bases aligning to TRBD1. CDR1 and CDR2 (germline): KGHSH, LQKENI. J gave up 1 base and V 3 bases, and 0 bases lay outside the gene matches. This CDR3 is built from 14 residues. The full variable domain, its missing parts supplied by reference TRBV18 and TRBJ1-2, is NAGVMQNPRHLVRRRGQEARLRCSPMKGHSHVYWYRQLPEEGLKFMVYLQKENIIDESGMPKERFSAEFPKEGPSILRIQQVVRGDSAAYFCASSPGQGNYGYTFGSGTRLTVV.

The chain carries TRBV5-1 and TRBJ2-1, with TRBD1 matching 8 bases. After removal of 1 base from V and 5 bases from J, the junction contained 5 bases not matched to a gene. The CDR3 is 15 residues long. Germline CDR1 SGHRS, CDR2 YFSETQ. CDR3 in DNA: TGCGCCAGCAGCTTGACGGGACAGGACCACAATGAGCAGTTCTTC. It is translated as CASSLTGQDHNEQFF.

Concerning this clone itself: At one boundary the junction diverges from the germline segment, which might be a read error. The chain employs TRBV6-5 and TRBJ2-7, with 10 bases that match TRBD1. This CDR3 is built from 13 residues. CDR1 and CDR2 from the germline V gene are MNHEY and SVGAGI. This CDR3 reads CASSYWTGGEQYF. CDR3 nucleotide sequence: TGTGCCAGCAGCTACTGGACAGGGGGCGAGCAGTACTTC.

Remarks on this clone: With a much larger clone just one base away, this may be a read error. This sample also contains other DNA sequences that code for the same CDR3. This chain uses TRBV28 with TRBJ1-6, with TRBD1 matching over 9 bases. CDR3 length equals 15 residues. The V segment lost 2 bases and the J segment 6 bases; nucleotides outside the gene matches: 2. From germline, CDR1 is MDHEN and CDR2 SYDVKM. For the CDR3, the DNA is TGTGCCAGCAGTTTAGTGGGACAGGGTAATTCACCCCTCCACTTT. Its protein product is CASSLVGQGNSPLHF.

Details on this clone: At one of its ends the junction is not consistent with the germline gene, which may arise from a read error. The chain couples TRBV30 to TRBJ2-7; 7 bases agree with TRBD1. Germline values: CDR1 GTSNPN, CDR2 SVGIG (reference sequence). The CDR3 loop spans 11 amino acids. This chain's CDR3 is CAWSKFRDRVF. CDR3 nucleotides: TGTGCCTGGAGTAAGTTCCGGGACAGAGTCTTC.

This clone was seen a handful of times. The V and J genes are TRBV27 and TRBJ2-7; D may be TRBD1 (6 bases). The CDR3 extends over 15 amino acids. Trimming took off 2 bases at V and 0 bases at J, with 11 bases between the two ends. CDR1 and CDR2 from the germline V gene are MNHEY and SMNVEV (reference sequence). The CDR3 reads CASSLQGTLSYEQYF. The CDR3 DNA reads as TGTGCCAGCAGTTTACAGGGGACCCTCTCCTACGAGCAGTACTTC.

V gene TRBV19 combines with J gene TRBJ1-6; TRBD1 might be the D (6 bases). The V gene's germline CDR1 is LNHDA and CDR2 SQIVND (reference sequence). V shed 5 bases and J shed 10 bases, with 12 bases lying between them. The CDR3 runs 13 residues. CDR3 loop: CASSVNRDSPLHF. Here the CDR3 DNA reads TGTGCCAGTAGTGTCAACAGGGACTCACCCCTCCACTTT. The complete variable domain, with remaining parts taken from reference TRBV19 and TRBJ1-6, reads DGGITQSPKYLFRKEGQNVTLSCEQNLNHDAMYWYRQDPGQGLRLIYYSQIVNDFQKGDIAEGYSVSREKKESFPLTVTSAQKNPTAFYLCASSVNRDSPLHFGNGTRLTVT.

V usage is TRBV18 and J usage is TRBJ2-1; no definite D call. CDR1 and CDR2 (germline): KGHSH, LQKENI. This CDR3 spans 13 amino acids. Trimming removed 2 bases at V and 4 bases at J, with 6 bases between. The CDR3 reads CASSPMAYNEQFF. The CDR3 DNA reads as TGTGCCAGCTCACCAATGGCTTACAATGAGCAGTTCTTC.

The V call is TRBV2, the J call TRBJ2-5; D unresolved. Germline V lookup: CDR1 SNHLY, CDR2 FYNNEI. The CDR3 length is 15 residues. Between the trimmed V and J ends, which lost 0 bases and 5 bases, there was a span of 13 bases. The CDR3 nucleotides read TGTGCCAGCAGTGAAGCCGACGCGGTAAGGGAGACCCAGTACTTC. Amino acids: CASSEADAVRETQYF.

The V and J genes are TRBV6-5 and TRBJ2-4, with D perhaps being TRBD1 or TRBD2 (5 bases each). This CDR3 is built from 15 residues. Trimming left V 4 bases short and J 4 bases short, with 14 bases between. CDR1 is MNHEY, CDR2 SVGAGI, per germline. The CDR3 DNA sequence: TGTGCCAGCAGTTCCCGATGGGGGACGAAAAACATTCAGTACTTC. Translated: CASSSRWGTKNIQYF.

This sequence joins TRBV10-3 and TRBJ1-4; D is unclear. V was trimmed by 2 bases and J by 4 bases, leaving 11 bases between them. This CDR3 spans 15 amino acids. Per germline, CDR1 ENHRY and CDR2 SYGVKD. CDR3 protein: CAISEGSQLNEKLFF. The CDR3 DNA sequence: TGTGCCATCAGTGAGGGAAGCCAGCTTAATGAAAAACTGTTTTTT.

The chain has TRBV11-2 and TRBJ1-1; D remains ambiguous. In germline, CDR1 is SGHAT, CDR2 FQNNGV. The CDR3 loop spans 13 amino acids. V lost 5 bases and J lost 6, with 13 bases in between. The CDR3 coding sequence is TGTGCCAGCAGCCTAGGACTGGTGGCTGAAGCTTTCTTT. This translates into CASSLGLVAEAFF.

This chain connects TRBV4-3 to TRBJ1-3; D might be TRBD1 (5 bases). Germline V gene sequence: CDR1 LGHNA, CDR2 YSLEER. Trimming shortened V by 0 bases and J by 1 base, and 7 bases separated the two germline ends. The CDR3 sequence is 15 residues long. The CDR3, as DNA: TGCGCCAGCAGCCAAGATCCAGGGTCTGGAAACACCATATATTTT. Protein product: CASSQDPGSGNTIYF.

The rearrangement links TRBV29-1 to TRBJ2-7; no reliable D call. Germline V gene sequence: CDR1 SQVTM, CDR2 ANQGSEA. This CDR3 has 11 amino acids. Trimming left V 3 bases short and J 4 bases short, with 7 bases between. CDR3 sequence (DNA): TGCAGCGTTGACAAAGGGTACGAGCAGTACTTC. It is translated as CSVDKGYEQYF.